These T cell receptor beta chains were read from a single sample in a study of cytomegalovirus exposure and HLA in healthy donors. Sequenced by immunoSEQ multiplex PCR; TCRdb stores in-frame clones only, minus some. Found here are about 150,000 clones, 65% to 75% of them singletons; the top ten hold under 2.5%. The specimen sequenced was PBMCs. The receptors originated from a man between 25 and 39 years old in good health and CMV-seronegative. Both conserved end residues are part of each CDR3. Each record gives: J gene, D gene, V gene, clone size, CDR3 DNA, CDR3 protein. The D gene is left open where the match is weak. Where a row states a size, it is once, few, many or the class of an expanded clone; other rows omit it.

TRBJ1-2 | TRBD1 | TRBV28 | NA | TGTGCCAGCAGTGGTGGGACAGGTCATGGCTACACCTTC | CASSGGTGHGYTF
TRBJ2-7 | NA | TRBV10-3 | NA | TGTGCCATCAGGCAGACAGCGGACTACGAGCAGTACTTC | CAIRQTADYEQYF
TRBJ2-1 | NA | TRBV5-1 | NA | TGCGCCAGCAGCTTGGGTAGCATGAATGAGCAGTTCTTC | CASSLGSMNEQFF
TRBJ1-1 | NA | TRBV19 | NA | TGTGCCAGTAGAGGCTATAGGGGCGAAGCTTTCTTT | CASRGYRGEAFF
TRBJ1-3 | NA | TRBV6-6 | NA | TGTGCCAGCAGTGGCAGGGCTGGAAACACCATATATTTT | CASSGRAGNTIYF
TRBJ2-7 | TRBD1 | TRBV5-1 | NA | TGCGCCAGCCCCCGGGACAGGGAGAAGACCTACGAGCAGTACTTC | CASPRDREKTYEQYF
TRBJ2-7 | TRBD1 | TRBV10-3 | NA | TGTGCCATCAGGACAGGGGGACAGCAGTACTTC | CAIRTGGQQYF
TRBJ2-2 | NA | TRBV5-6 | NA | TGTGCCAGCAGCTATGACAGTCGGGCCGGGGAGCTGTTTTTT | CASSYDSRAGELFF
TRBJ1-5 | TRBD1 | TRBV25-1 | NA | TGTGCCAGCAGTGATCCCGGGACAGGGAATCAGCCCCAGCATTTT | CASSDPGTGNQPQHF
TRBJ2-7 | NA | TRBV5-5 | NA | TGTGCCAGCAGCTTGAGGGCGGGGCAGACTTCCTACGAGCAGTACTTC | CASSLRAGQTSYEQYF
TRBJ2-1 | TRBD2 | TRBV7-2 | NA | TGTGCCAGCAGCTTACAGACTAGCGCCAATGAGCAGTTCTTC | CASSLQTSANEQFF
TRBJ2-7 | TRBD1 | TRBV10-3 | NA | TGTGCCATCAGTGAGTCGACAGGGCGCTACGAGCAGTACTTC | CAISESTGRYEQYF
TRBJ1-3 | NA | TRBV6-1 | NA | TGTGCCAGCAGTGAAAATAGCGGCACCATATATTTT | CASSENSGTIYF
TRBJ2-7 | TRBD2 | TRBV28 | NA | TGTGCCAGCATTCACGGGGGGTCCACCTACGAGCAGTACTTC | CASIHGGSTYEQYF
TRBJ1-6 | NA | TRBV2 | NA | TGTGCCAGCAGTGAAGCGCTTGGCAGCGCGGGGTCACCCCTCCACTTT | CASSEALGSAGSPLHF
TRBJ2-1 | NA | TRBV6-1 | NA | TGTGCCAGCAGTGAATCGTCAGGGATGGTAGATGAGCAGTTCTTC | CASSESSGMVDEQFF
TRBJ2-3 | TRBD1 | TRBV5-4 | few | TGTGCCAGCAGCTTGTGGACAGGCGGTAACACAGATACGCAGTATTTT | CASSLWTGGNTDTQYF
TRBJ1-4 | NA | TRBV19 | NA | TGTGCCAGTGCGACAGTCCCTAATGAAAAACTGTTTTTT | CASATVPNEKLFF
TRBJ1-2 | NA | TRBV5-1 | NA | TGCGCCAGCAGCTTGAGGACAAGTTCTGGCTACCCCTTC | CASSLRTSSGYPF
TRBJ1-4 | TRBD1 | TRBV18 | NA | TGTGCCAGCTCACCTCCGGGACAGCCTGAAAAACTGTTTTTT | CASSPPGQPEKLFF
TRBJ1-6 | NA | TRBV6-1 | NA | TGTGCCAGCAGTGACACACTACTGACGACGACCAATTCACCCCTCCACTTT | CASSDTLLTTTNSPLHF
TRBJ1-2 | TRBD1 | TRBV7-9 | NA | TGTGCCAGCAGCTCGACAGGGGACGGCTACACCTTC | CASSSTGDGYTF
TRBJ2-7 | TRBD1 | TRBV10-3 | NA | TGTGCCATCAGTGACTCAGGGACAGGGCCCGAGCAGTACTTC | CAISDSGTGPEQYF
TRBJ2-4 | NA | TRBV30 | NA | TGTGCCTGGATAAAGGGGAAAAACATTCAGTACTTC | CAWIKGKNIQYF
TRBJ2-3 | NA | TRBV4-2 | NA | TGTGCCAGCAGCCAACGCCAGGGAACAGATACGCAGTATTTT | CASSQRQGTDTQYF
TRBJ1-2 | TRBD1 | TRBV25-1 | NA | TGTGCCAGCAGTGTCCGGACAGGGGCCGGCTACACCTTC | CASSVRTGAGYTF
TRBJ1-2 | NA | TRBV27 | NA | TGTGCCAGCAGCTACAGTCCTGAAGGTGGCTACACCTTC | CASSYSPEGGYTF
TRBJ2-1 | TRBD1 | TRBV28 | few | TGTGCCTCGACAGGGAACTACAATGAGCAGTTCTTC | CASTGNYNEQFF
TRBJ1-2 | NA | TRBV9 | NA | TGTGCCAGCAGCGTAGAAGGGGAGGGTAACTATGGCTACACCTTC | CASSVEGEGNYGYTF
TRBJ1-5 | TRBD1 | TRBV19 | NA | TGTGCCAGTAGTATACGGCTTGAGGGGGCAGGGCAGCCCCAGCATTTT | CASSIRLEGAGQPQHF
TRBJ2-1 | NA | TRBV19 | once | TGTGCCAGTAGTATAGTGGGCGGGCGAACCTACAATGAGCAGTTCTTC | CASSIVGGRTYNEQFF
TRBJ1-6 | NA | TRBV2 | NA | TGTGCCAGCCGAGGTGGACAGTTTAATTCACCCCTCCACTTT | CASRGGQFNSPLHF
TRBJ2-7 | NA | TRBV7-9 | NA | TGTGCCAGCAGCTTTGTCGGGGGCTACGAGCAGTACTTC | CASSFVGGYEQYF
TRBJ2-5 | NA | TRBV7-9 | once | TGTGCCAGCAAATGGCCGGGCCAAGAGACCCAGTACTTC | CASKWPGQETQYF
TRBJ2-5 | TRBD2 | TRBV7-3 | NA | TGTGCCAGCAGCTTGACTAGCGGGCTTCAAGAGACCCAGTACTTC | CASSLTSGLQETQYF
TRBJ1-4 | NA | TRBV28 | NA | TGTGCCAGCAGTTCAGTTAATGAAAAACTGTTTTTT | CASSSVNEKLFF
TRBJ2-3 | TRBD2 | TRBV11-2 | NA | TGTGCCAGCAGCTTAGACGGGGGGGGCACAGATACGCAGTATTTT | CASSLDGGGTDTQYF
TRBJ1-1 | NA | TRBV6-4 | NA | TGTGCCAGCAGTGATAGGGACACCTCCCATCCCGAGAACACTGAAGCTTTCTTT | CASSDRDTSHPENTEAFF
TRBJ1-1 | NA | TRBV5-6 | few | TGTGCCAGCAGCGTACCCCTCCGCGGAGTCACTGAAGCTTTCTTT | CASSVPLRGVTEAFF
TRBJ1-1 | NA | TRBV7-8 | NA | TGTGCCAGCAGCTTATCATTGGACAGTTCGAACACTGAAGCTTTCTTT | CASSLSLDSSNTEAFF
TRBJ1-2 | TRBD1 | TRBV28 | NA | TGTGCCAGCAGTGTACCGGGACAGAACTATGGCTACACCTTC | CASSVPGQNYGYTF
TRBJ2-1 | TRBD1 | TRBV5-1 | once | TGCGCCAGCAGCTCGGACAGGTTCGACAATGAGCAGTTCTTC | CASSSDRFDNEQFF
TRBJ2-1 | NA | TRBV29-1 | NA | TGCAGCGTTGACGGGGGACCCACCTACAATGAGCAGTTCTTC | CSVDGGPTYNEQFF
TRBJ2-1 | TRBD2 | TRBV7-8 | NA | TGTGCCAGCAGCTTAGCGCGGGTCGCCGGGGGGAGATATTACAATGAGCAGTTCTTC | CASSLARVAGGRYYNEQFF
TRBJ1-6 | TRBD1 | TRBV30 | NA | TGTGCCTGGAGTTTCCCAGGGGGAAACTTCCACTTT | CAWSFPGGNFHF
TRBJ2-7 | NA | TRBV5-1 | NA | TGCGCCAGCAGCCCGGACAGTACCTACGAGCAGTACTTC | CASSPDSTYEQYF
TRBJ2-1 | NA | TRBV19 | few | TGTGCCAGTAGTATAGGAGAGGGGGTCAATGAGCAGTTCTTC | CASSIGEGVNEQFF
TRBJ1-4 | NA | TRBV6-1 | NA | TGTGCCAGCAGCTCGACAGATGAAAAACTGTTTTTT | CASSSTDEKLFF
TRBJ1-2 | TRBD1 | TRBV7-2 | NA | TGTGCCAGCAGCTTGTCCGGGACAGGGACGGGGGGCTACACCTTC | CASSLSGTGTGGYTF
TRBJ2-4 | NA | TRBV6-1 | NA | TGTGCCAGCAGTGATGACACAAACATTCAGTACTTC | CASSDDTNIQYF